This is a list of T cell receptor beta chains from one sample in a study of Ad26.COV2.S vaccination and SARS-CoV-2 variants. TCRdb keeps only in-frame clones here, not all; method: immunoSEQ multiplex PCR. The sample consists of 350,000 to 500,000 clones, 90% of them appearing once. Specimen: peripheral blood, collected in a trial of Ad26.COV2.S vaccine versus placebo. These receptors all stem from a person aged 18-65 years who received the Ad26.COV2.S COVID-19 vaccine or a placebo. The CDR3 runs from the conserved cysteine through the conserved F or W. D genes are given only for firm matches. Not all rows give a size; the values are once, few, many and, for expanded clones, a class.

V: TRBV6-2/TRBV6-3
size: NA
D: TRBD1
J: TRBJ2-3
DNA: TGTGCCAGCAGTTCCAGACACCTGGGACAGTCAGGGGATACGCAGTATTTT
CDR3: CASSSRHLGQSGDTQYF

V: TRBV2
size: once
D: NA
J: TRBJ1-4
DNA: TGTGCCAGCAGGGGACCGGGCGATGAAAAACTGTTTTTT
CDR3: CASRGPGDEKLFF

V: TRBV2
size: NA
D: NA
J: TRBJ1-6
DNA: TGTGCCAGCAGTGTGATACAATCGGATTCACCCCTCCACTTT
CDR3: CASSVIQSDSPLHF

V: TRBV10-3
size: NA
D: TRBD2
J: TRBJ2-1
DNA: TGTGCCATCAGTCCCCGCGGGACTAGCGGGGACAATGAGCAGTTCTTC
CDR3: CAISPRGTSGDNEQFF

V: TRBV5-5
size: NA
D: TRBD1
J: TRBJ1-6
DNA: TGTGCCAGCAGAAGGTTGACAGGGGGCTTTTCACCCCTCCACTTT
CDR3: CASRRLTGGFSPLHF

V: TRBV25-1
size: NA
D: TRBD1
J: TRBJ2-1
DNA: TGTGCCAGTTCCCGGGGACAGGGGGGGGGTTCTGAGCAGTTCTTC
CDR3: CASSRGQGGGSEQFF

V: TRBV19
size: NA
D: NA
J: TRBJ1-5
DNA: TGTGCCGGGGGTGGAGGGATCCAGCCCCAGCATTTT
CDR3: CAGGGGIQPQHF

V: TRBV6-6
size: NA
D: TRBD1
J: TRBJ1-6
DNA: TGTGCCAGCACCTACCGGGGGGGACAGGGAGTTTCACCCCTCCACTTT
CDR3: CASTYRGGQGVSPLHF

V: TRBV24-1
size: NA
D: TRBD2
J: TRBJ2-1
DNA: TGTGCCACCAGTCTAACTAGCGGACGGAGGGATGAGCAGTTCTTC
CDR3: CATSLTSGRRDEQFF

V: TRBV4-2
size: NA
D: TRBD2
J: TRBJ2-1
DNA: TGTGCCAGCAGCCGACTAGCGGGGAATGAGCAGTTCTTC
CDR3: CASSRLAGNEQFF

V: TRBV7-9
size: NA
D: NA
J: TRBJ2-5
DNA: TGTGCCAGCAGCTACGGGACCCAGTACTTC
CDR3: CASSYGTQYF

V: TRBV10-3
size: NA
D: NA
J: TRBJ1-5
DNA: TGTGCCATCAGTCAGGGTTGGAATCAGCCCCAGCATTTT
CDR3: CAISQGWNQPQHF

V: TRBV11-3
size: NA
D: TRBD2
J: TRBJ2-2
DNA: TGTGCCAGCAGCTTACTCGCTAGCGGAGGCACCGGGGAGCTGTTTTTT
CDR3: CASSLLASGGTGELFF

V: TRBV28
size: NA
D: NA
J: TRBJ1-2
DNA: TGTGCCAGCAGTCCGGGACACAGCTATGGCTACACCTTC
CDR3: CASSPGHSYGYTF

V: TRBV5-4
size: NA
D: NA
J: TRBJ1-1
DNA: TGTGCCAGCAGCTTGGGCGGGGTCAGGCGTATGAACACTGAAGCTTTCTTT
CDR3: CASSLGGVRRMNTEAFF

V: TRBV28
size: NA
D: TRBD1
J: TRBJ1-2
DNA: TGTGCCAGCAGGATTGTCATTCAGGGGGGATCTAACTATGGCTACACCTTC
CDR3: CASRIVIQGGSNYGYTF

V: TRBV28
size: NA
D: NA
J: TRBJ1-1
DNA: TGTGCCAGCAGTCCCAGCACTGAAGCTTTCTTT
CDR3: CASSPSTEAFF

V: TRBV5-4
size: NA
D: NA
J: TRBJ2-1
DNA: TGTGCCAGCAGCTCCGACTTAGAGCAGTTCTTC
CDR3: CASSSDLEQFF

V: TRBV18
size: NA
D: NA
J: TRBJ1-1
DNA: TGTGCCAGCTCACCACCGGGGGGGAGGACTGAAGCTTTCTTT
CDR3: CASSPPGGRTEAFF

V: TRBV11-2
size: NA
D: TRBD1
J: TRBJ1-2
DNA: TGTGCCAGCAGCCCCGGGACAGTCTATGGCTACACCTTC
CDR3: CASSPGTVYGYTF

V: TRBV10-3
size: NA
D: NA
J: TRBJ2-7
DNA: TGTGCCATCACCGAGGGGCCTAGCTCCTACGAGCAGTACTTC
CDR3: CAITEGPSSYEQYF

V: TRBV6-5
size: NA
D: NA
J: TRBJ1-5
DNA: TGTGCCGCCGGGGGTGGCAATCAGCCCCAGCATTTT
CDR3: CAAGGGNQPQHF

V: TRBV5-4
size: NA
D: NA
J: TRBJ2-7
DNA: TGTGCCAGCAGCTTTGGGGGTCCGGGTGAGCAGTACTTC
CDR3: CASSFGGPGEQYF

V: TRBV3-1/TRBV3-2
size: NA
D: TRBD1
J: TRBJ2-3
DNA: TGTGCCAGCAGCCAAGATCCGGGACAGGGGTTCACAGATACGCAGTATTTT
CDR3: CASSQDPGQGFTDTQYF

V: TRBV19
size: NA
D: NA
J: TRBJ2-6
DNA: TGTGCCAGTATTGAGGGGAGAAGACGGCCTGGGGCCAACGTCCTGACTTTC
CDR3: CASIEGRRRPGANVLTF

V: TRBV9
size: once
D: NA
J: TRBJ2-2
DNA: TGTGCCAGCAGCGTAGCTACGCCGAACACCGGGGAGCTGTTTTTT
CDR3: CASSVATPNTGELFF

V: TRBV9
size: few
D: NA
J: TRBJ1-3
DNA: TGTGCCACCGGGGACGGCTCTGGAAACACCATATATTTT
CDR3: CATGDGSGNTIYF

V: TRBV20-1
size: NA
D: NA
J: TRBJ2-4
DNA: TGCAGTGTGACAGTCGGGGACATTCAGTACTTC
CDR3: CSVTVGDIQYF

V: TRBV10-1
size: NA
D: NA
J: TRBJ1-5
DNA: TGCGCCAGCAGATCAGGGGACTCTAGCAATCAGCCCCAGCATTTT
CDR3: CASRSGDSSNQPQHF

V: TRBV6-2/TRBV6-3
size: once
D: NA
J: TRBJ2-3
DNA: TGTGCCAGCAGTTACACGGCGGGGCTAGAACTAGCAGATACGCAGTATTTT
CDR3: CASSYTAGLELADTQYF

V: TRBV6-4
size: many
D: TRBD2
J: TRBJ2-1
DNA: TGTGCCAGCAGCCCCGGTGTAGCGGGAGGGGGAAATGAGCAGTTCTTC
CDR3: CASSPGVAGGGNEQFF

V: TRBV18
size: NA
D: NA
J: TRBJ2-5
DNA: TGTGCCAGCTCACCAGGGCTACAAGAGACCCAGTACTTC
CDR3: CASSPGLQETQYF

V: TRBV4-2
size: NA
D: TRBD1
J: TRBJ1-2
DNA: TGTGCCAGCAGCGAACCTTTGGGACAGGGAGTGTATACCTTC
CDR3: CASSEPLGQGVYTF

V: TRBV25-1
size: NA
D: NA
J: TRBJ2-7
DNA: TGTGCCAGCAGTGACGGACGTGCCTACGAGCAGTACTTC
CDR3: CASSDGRAYEQYF

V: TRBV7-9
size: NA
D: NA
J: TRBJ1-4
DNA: TGTGCCAGCAGCTTAAGCCGGGCTGCAATTGGGGAAAAACTGTTTTTT
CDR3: CASSLSRAAIGEKLFF

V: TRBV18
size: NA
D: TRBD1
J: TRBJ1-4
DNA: TGTGCCAGCTCACCACCTCTGGGACAGGGGACTGAAAAACTGTTTTTT
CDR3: CASSPPLGQGTEKLFF

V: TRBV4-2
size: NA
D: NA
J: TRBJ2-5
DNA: TGTGCCAGCAGCCAAGGTCCCGGGGAGACCCAGTACTTC
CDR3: CASSQGPGETQYF

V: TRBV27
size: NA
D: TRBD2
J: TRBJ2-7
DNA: TGTGCCAGCAGTCCCCTGGCGGGAGGGCCAGGCGAGCAGTACTTC
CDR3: CASSPLAGGPGEQYF

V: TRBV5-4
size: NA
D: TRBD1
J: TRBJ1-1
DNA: TGTGCCAGCAGCGGGACAGACAGGGGGTACACTGAAGCTTTCTTT
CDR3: CASSGTDRGYTEAFF

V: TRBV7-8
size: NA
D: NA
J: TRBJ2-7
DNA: TGTGCCAGCAGCTTAGGGCGAGGCAGGAGCTACGAGCAGTACTTC
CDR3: CASSLGRGRSYEQYF

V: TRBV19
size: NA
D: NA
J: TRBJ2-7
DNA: TGTGCCAGTAGTTATTCGGATTCCTACGAGCAGTACTTC
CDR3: CASSYSDSYEQYF

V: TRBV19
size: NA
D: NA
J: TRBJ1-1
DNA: TGTGCCAGTAGTCCCTGGGGGAACACTGAAGCTTTCTTT
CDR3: CASSPWGNTEAFF

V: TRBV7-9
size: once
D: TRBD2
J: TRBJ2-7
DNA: TGTGCCAGCAGCTTAGGCGGTCGGGGGGTCAGCGGCGAGCAGTACTTC
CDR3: CASSLGGRGVSGEQYF

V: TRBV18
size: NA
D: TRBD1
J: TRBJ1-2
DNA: TGTGCCAGCTCACCAACAGGGGCTAACTATGGCTACACCTTC
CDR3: CASSPTGANYGYTF

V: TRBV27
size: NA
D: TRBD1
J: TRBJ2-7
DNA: TGTGCCAGCTCTTCTCCCGGGACAGAACTCTACGAGCAGTACTTC
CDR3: CASSSPGTELYEQYF

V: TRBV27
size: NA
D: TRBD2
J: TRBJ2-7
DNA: TGTGCCAGCAGTTTACCCCCCGGGACTAGCGGCTACGAGCAGTACTTC
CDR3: CASSLPPGTSGYEQYF

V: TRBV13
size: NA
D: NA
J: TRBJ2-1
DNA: TGTGCCAGCAGCTTAGGGCCCCGGGGGAGCTCCTACAATGAGCAGTTCTTC
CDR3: CASSLGPRGSSYNEQFF

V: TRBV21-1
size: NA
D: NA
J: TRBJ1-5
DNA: TGTGCCAGTCGACAGGGGGCGAGGGATCAGCCCCAGCATTTT
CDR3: CASRQGARDQPQHF

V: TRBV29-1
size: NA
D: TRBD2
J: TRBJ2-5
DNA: TGCAGCCTAAGGCGGGGGGAGACCCAGTACTTC
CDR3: CSLRRGETQYF

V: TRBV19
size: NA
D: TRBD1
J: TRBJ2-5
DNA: TGTGCCAGTAGTCCTAGCCGGGACAGGGGGAGAACCCAGTACTTC
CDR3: CASSPSRDRGRTQYF

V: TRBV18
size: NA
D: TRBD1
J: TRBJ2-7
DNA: TGTGCCAGCTCACCGGCACAGGGGGCCTACGAGCAGTACTTC
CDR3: CASSPAQGAYEQYF

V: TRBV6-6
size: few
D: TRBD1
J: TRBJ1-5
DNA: TGTGCCAGCAGACCCGACAGGGAGAATAATCAGCCCCAGCATTTT
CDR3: CASRPDRENNQPQHF

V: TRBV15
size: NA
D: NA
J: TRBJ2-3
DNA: TGTGCCACCAGCAGAGATCGGTCTGGGGGGCCGGGCACAGATACGCAGTATTTT
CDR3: CATSRDRSGGPGTDTQYF

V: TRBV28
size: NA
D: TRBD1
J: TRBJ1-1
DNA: TGTGCCAGCAGTTTACCTGGGACAGGGGGCGCTGAGACTGAAGCTTTCTTT
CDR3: CASSLPGTGGAETEAFF

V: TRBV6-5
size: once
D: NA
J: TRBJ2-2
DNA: TGTGCCAGCAGTTACTGGGGGGCTGTCACCGGGGAGCTGTTTTTT
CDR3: CASSYWGAVTGELFF

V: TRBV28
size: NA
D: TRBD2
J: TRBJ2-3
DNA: TGTGCCAGCCGGCAGGAGGGAGGGCCGAGTGATACGCAGTATTTT
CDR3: CASRQEGGPSDTQYF

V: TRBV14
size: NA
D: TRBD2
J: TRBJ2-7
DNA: TGTGCCAGCAGCCGTGCACTAGCGGGAGCTGACGAGCAGTACTTC
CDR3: CASSRALAGADEQYF

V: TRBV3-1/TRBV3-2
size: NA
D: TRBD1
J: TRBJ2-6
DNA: TGTGCCAGCATCGCCGGGACAGGGGGCTCTGGGGCCAACGTCCTGACTTTC
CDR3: CASIAGTGGSGANVLTF

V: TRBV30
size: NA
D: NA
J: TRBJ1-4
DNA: TGTGCCTGGAGGAAACAGGGATGGCGCTCTGAAAAACTGTTTTTT
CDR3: CAWRKQGWRSEKLFF

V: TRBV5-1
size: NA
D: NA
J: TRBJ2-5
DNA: TGCGCCAGCAGCTTGGGGCCTAGCCCAGGGGAGACCCAGTACTTC
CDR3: CASSLGPSPGETQYF